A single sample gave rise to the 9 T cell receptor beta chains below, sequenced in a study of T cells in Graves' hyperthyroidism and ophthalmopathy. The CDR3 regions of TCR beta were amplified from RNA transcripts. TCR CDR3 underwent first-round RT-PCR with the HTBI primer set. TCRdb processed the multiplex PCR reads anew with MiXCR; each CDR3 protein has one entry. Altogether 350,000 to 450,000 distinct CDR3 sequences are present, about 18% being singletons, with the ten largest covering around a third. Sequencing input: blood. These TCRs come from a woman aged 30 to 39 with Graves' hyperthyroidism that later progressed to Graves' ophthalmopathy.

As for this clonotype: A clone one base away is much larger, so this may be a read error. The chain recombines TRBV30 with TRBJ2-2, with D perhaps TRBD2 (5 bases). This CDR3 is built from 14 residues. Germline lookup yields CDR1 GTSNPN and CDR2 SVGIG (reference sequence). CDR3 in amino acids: CAWSVHLENGELLF. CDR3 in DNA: TGTGCCTGGAGTGTACATCTGGAGAACGGGGAGCTGCTTTTT.

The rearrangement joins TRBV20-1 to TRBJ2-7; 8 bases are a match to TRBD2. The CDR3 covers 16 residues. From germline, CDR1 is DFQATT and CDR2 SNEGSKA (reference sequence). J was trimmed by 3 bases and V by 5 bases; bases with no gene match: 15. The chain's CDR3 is CSALSLGLAGLYEQYF. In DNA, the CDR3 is TGCAGTGCTCTCTCCTTGGGGCTAGCGGGTCTCTACGAGCAGTACTTC.

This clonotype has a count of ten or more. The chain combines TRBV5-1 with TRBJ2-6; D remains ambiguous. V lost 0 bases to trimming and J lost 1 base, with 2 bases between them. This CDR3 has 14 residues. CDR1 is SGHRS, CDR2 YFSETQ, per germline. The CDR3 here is CASSLESGANVLTF. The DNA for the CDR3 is TGCGCCAGCAGCTTGGAATCTGGGGCCAACGTCCTGACTTTC.

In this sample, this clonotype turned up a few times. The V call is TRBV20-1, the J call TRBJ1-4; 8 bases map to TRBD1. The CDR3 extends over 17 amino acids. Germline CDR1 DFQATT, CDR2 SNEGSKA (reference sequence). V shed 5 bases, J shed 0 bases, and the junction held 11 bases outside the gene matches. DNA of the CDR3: TGCAGTGCTCCGTTGGACAGGGTGGATCCAACTAATGAAAAACTGTTTTTT. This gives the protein CSAPLDRVDPTNEKLFF.

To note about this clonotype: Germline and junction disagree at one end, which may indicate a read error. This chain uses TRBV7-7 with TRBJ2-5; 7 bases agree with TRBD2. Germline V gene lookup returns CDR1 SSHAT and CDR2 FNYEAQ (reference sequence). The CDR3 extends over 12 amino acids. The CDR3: CASGAGQEPQYF. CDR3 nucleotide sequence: TGTGCTAGTGGAGCGGGGCAAGAGCCCCAGTACTTC.

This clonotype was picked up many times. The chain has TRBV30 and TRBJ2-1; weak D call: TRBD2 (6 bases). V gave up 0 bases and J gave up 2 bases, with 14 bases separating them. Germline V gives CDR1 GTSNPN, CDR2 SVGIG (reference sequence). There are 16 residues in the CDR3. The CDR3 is CAWSVRGGKTYNEQFF. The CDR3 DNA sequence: TGTGCCTGGAGTGTACGCGGCGGGAAAACCTACAATGAGCAGTTCTTC.

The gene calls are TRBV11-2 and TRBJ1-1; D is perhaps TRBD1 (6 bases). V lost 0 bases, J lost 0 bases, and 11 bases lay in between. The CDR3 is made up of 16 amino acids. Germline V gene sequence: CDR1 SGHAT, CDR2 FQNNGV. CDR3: CASSLDGQMMNTEAFF. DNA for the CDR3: TGTGCCAGCAGCTTAGACGGACAGATGATGAACACTGAAGCTTTCTTT.

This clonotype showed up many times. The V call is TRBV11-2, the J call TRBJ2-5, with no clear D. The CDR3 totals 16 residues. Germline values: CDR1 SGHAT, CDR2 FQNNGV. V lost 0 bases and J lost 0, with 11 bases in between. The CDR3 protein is CASSLDGIRYQETQYF. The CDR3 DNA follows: TGTGCCAGCAGCTTAGATGGTATTCGGTACCAAGAGACCCAGTACTTC.

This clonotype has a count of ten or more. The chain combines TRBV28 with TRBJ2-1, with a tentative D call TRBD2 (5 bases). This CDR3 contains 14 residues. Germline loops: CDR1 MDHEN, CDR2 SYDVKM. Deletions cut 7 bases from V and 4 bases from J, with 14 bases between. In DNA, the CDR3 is TGTGCCAGCACTCCGGGGAATGGATACAATGAGCAGTTCTTC. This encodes CASTPGNGYNEQFF.